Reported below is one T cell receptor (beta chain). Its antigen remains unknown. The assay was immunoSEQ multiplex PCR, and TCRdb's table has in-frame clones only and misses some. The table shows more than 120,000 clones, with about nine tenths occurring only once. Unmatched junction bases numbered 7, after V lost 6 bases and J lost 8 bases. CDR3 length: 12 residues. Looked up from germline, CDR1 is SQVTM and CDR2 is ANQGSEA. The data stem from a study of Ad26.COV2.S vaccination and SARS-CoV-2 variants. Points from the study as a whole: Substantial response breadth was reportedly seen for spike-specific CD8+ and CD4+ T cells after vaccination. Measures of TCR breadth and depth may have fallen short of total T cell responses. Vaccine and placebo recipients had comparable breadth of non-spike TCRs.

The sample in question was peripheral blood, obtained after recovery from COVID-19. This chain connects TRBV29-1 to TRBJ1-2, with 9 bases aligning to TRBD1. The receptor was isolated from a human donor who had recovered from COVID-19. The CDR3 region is CSVGGQGYGYTF. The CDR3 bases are TGCAGCGTAGGAGGACAGGGGTACGGCTACACCTTC.